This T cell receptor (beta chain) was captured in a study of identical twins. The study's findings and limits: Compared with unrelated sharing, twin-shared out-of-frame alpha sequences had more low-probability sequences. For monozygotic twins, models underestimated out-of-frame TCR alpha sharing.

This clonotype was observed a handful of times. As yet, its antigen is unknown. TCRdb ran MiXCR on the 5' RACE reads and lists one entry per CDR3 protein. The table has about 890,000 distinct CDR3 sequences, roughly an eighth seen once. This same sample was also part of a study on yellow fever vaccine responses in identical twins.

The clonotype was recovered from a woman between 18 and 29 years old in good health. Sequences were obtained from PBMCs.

The CDR3 reads CASSLADGQGSYTGELFF. In DNA, the CDR3 is TGTGCCAGCAGTTTAGCGGATGGACAGGGGTCTTACACCGGGGAGCTGTTTTTT. The gene calls are TRBV12-3 or TRBV12-4 and TRBJ2-2; 9 bases are a match to TRBD1. J gave up 3 bases and V 0 bases, and 8 bases lay outside the gene matches. This CDR3 spans 18 amino acids.